The clone carrying this T cell receptor (beta chain) turned up a few times. Isolated RNA was reverse transcribed in full, so expressed TCRB transcripts were sequenced. Sequencing used immunoSEQ multiplex PCR; TCRdb keeps in-frame clones, though not all of them. Of 250,000 to 350,000 clones listed, 12% to 15% were seen once; the top ten hold 6.7%. This entry comes from a study of beta chain features in type 1 diabetes. At the level of the study: Age, gender and cell yields were alike across patients and healthy donors.

Every participating donor gave one draw, a heparinised blood sample averaging around 120 mL. The CDR3 extends over 13 amino acids. The V gene lost 3 bases and the J gene lost 5 bases, with 10 bases spanning the gap. Per the germline V gene, CDR1 is MGHRA and CDR2 is YSYEKL. The sample comprised central memory CD4+ T cells from blood. This TCR came from a man aged 30 to 39 in good health. The chain uses TRBV4-1 and TRBJ2-5; no clear D gene. In DNA form, the CDR3 reads TGCGCCAGCAGCCAGGCTGATCGGGAGACCCAGTACTTC. Its translation is CASSQADRETQYF.